This paragraph reports one TCR beta chain. The antigen is unknown. The study collected 1 to 8 samples per patient, pretreatment and on-treatment. The data stem from a study of PD-L1 blockade in urothelial cancer. In the study overall: Blood-derived samples held a median roughly 150,000 T cells.

Regarding the study as a whole: Durable-benefit patients expanded tumor-associated blood clones more at 3 weeks.

Here immunoSEQ multiplex PCR was the method, and the copy in TCRdb shows in-frame clones only, minus some. The table lists 38,000 or so clones, 80% to 90% of them singletons, with less than 20% in the top ten. This CDR3 contains 13 residues. The V and J ends lost 5 bases and 9 bases, in that order; junction bases with no gene match: 6. Germline CDR1 reads SGHAT; CDR2 reads FQNNGV. The sequence was collected from a man aged 55 to 70 with urothelial cancer. The sample consisted of PBMCs, taken around atezolizumab (anti-PD-L1) treatment. The V and J genes are TRBV11-2 and TRBJ2-1, with TRBD1 matching 8 bases. The CDR3 spells CASSRGTGLEQFF. CDR3 nucleotides: TGTGCCAGCAGCCGCGGGACAGGTCTTGAGCAGTTCTTC.